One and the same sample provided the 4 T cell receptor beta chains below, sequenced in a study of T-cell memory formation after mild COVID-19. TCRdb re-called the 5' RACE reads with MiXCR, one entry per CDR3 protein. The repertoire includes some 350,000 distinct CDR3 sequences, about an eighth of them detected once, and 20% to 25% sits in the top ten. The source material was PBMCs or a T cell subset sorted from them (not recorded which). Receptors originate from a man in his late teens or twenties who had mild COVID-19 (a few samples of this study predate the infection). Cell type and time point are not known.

The CDR3 DNA follows: TGCGCCAGCAGCTTGGCCGGGTTGGGTAGCAATGAGCAGTTCTTC. It encodes CASSLAGLGSNEQFF. This rearrangement joins TRBV5-1 to TRBJ2-1; no reliable D call. Germline CDR1 is SGHRS and CDR2 is YFSETQ. The CDR3 sequence is 15 residues long. The germline V and J ends were trimmed by 0 bases and 6 bases, with 13 bases remaining between them.

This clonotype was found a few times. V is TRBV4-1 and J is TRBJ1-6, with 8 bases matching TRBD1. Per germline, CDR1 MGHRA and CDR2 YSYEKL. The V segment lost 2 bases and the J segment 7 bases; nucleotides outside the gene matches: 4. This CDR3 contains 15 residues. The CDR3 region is CASSQRGQENSPLHF. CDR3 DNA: TGCGCCAGCAGCCAACGGGGACAGGAGAATTCACCCCTCCACTTT.

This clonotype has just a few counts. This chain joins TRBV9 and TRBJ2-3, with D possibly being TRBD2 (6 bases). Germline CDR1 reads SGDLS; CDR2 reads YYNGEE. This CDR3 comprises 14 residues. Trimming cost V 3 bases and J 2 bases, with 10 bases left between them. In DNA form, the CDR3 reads TGTGCCAGCAGCGGCGGGACGCTCACAGATACGCAGTATTTT. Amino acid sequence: CASSGGTLTDTQYF.

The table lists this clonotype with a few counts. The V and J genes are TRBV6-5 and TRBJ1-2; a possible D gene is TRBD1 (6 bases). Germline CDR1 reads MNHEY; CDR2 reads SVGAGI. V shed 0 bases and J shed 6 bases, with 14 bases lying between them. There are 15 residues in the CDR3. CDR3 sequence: CASSYSFTGRNGYTF. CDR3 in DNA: TGTGCCAGCAGTTACTCGTTTACAGGGAGGAATGGCTACACCTTC.